This TCR beta chain is from a study of CD8 T cells in Susac syndrome. V lost 4 bases to trimming and J lost 2 bases; unmatched junction nucleotides: 7. The CDR3 has 15 residues. The germline CDR1 and CDR2 sequences are LNHDA and SQIVND (reference sequence). Reverse transcription of 0.5 to 1 ug RNA used random hexamers. TCR beta CDR3 was amplified by immunoSEQ multiplex PCR. This amplification extended across 54 Vbeta and 13 Jbeta segments. Via MiXCR, TCRdb re-called the immunoSEQ multiplex PCR reads, giving one row per CDR3 protein. The table includes 100,000 to 150,000 distinct CDR3 sequences, 90% to 95% detected once. Sequencing of TCR beta drew on CD8+ and CD4+ T cells from blood. The multiple sclerosis controls comprised treatment-naive patients whose relapsing-remitting disease was stable or active. TEMRA cells were enriched by FACS, and CD4+ and CD8+ T cells were negatively isolated.

The TCR comes from a human donor with multiple sclerosis. The sample was CD8+ T cells from PBMCs. V gene TRBV19 combines with J gene TRBJ1-1; 7 bases agree with TRBD1. The CDR3 DNA reads as TGTGCCAGTAGTACCGGACAGGCTCCCAACACTGAAGCTTTCTTT. Encoded protein: CASSTGQAPNTEAFF.